The 16 T cell receptor beta chains below come from one sample, sequenced in a study of blood T cell repertoires in COVID-19. Method: immunoSEQ multiplex PCR; TCRdb's copy keeps in-frame clones and lacks some. The sample includes some 150,000 clones, about 85% of them seen just once. Input material: peripheral blood. The receptors originated from a man aged 60-69 years with COVID-19, enrolled during active disease.

The chain recombines TRBV18 with TRBJ1-5; 7 nucleotides agree with TRBD1. The CDR3 length is 13 residues. In germline, CDR1 is KGHSH, CDR2 LQKENI. V was clipped by 2 bases and J by 5 bases; unmatched bases: 0. CDR3 in amino acids: CASSPGTDQPQHF. The CDR3 DNA follows: TGTGCCAGCTCACCAGGGACAGATCAGCCCCAGCATTTT. Filled out from reference TRBV18 and TRBJ1-5, the complete variable domain reads NAGVMQNPRHLVRRRGQEARLRCSPMKGHSHVYWYRQLPEEGLKFMVYLQKENIIDESGMPKERFSAEFPKEGPSILRIQQVVRGDSAAYFCASSPGTDQPQHFGDGTRLSIL.

The chain combines TRBV12-5 with TRBJ1-6, with 10 nucleotides matching TRBD1. Germline values: CDR1 LGHNT, CDR2 FRNRAP. CDR3 length: 18 amino acids. Trimming took 2 bases from V and 6 from J; bases not matched to a gene: 10. CDR3 nucleotide sequence: TGTGCTAGTGGTTTGTGGTGGGGGACAGGGGTAGGTAATTCACCCCTCCACTTT. It translates to CASGLWWGTGVGNSPLHF.

The chain links TRBV2 to TRBJ1-6; 9 nucleotides agree with TRBD1. With 6 bases clipped from V and 8 bases from J, the junction kept 5 bases outside the gene matches. Germline V lookup: CDR1 SNHLY, CDR2 FYNNEI. This CDR3 contains 14 residues. The CDR3 loop reads CASRATGGDSPLHF. The CDR3 coding sequence is TGTGCCAGCAGAGCAACAGGGGGCGATTCACCCCTCCACTTT.

The rearrangement joins TRBV11-3 to TRBJ2-5; 11 bases agree with TRBD2. V lost 5 bases to trimming and J lost 3 bases; unmatched junction nucleotides: 11. Germline V CDR1 and CDR2: SGHNT, YENEEA. This CDR3 contains 17 residues. The CDR3 sequence is CASSGRPLAGDEETQYF. The DNA of the CDR3 is TGTGCCAGCAGCGGGCGACCACTAGCGGGAGACGAAGAGACCCAGTACTTC.

This chain links TRBV27 with TRBJ2-1; 8 nucleotides line up with TRBD2. Germline V gene data show CDR1 as MNHEY and CDR2 as SMNVEV (reference sequence). V dropped 9 bases and J dropped 9; count of bases not matched to a gene: 16. This CDR3 is built from 15 residues. CDR3 nucleotide sequence: TGTGCCAGTTGTTCGGGGGGGGGTCCTTTTGGTGAGCAGTTCTTC. It codes for CASCSGGGPFGEQFF.

The chain combines TRBV27 with TRBJ1-2; maybe TRBD1 (5 bases). This CDR3 spans 15 amino acids. Trimming left V 2 bases short and J 10 bases short, with 20 bases between. CDR1 is MNHEY and CDR2 is SMNVEV in the germline V gene (reference sequence). CDR3 sequence (DNA): TGTGCCAGCAGTTTAAAGGTGGAGACAGTTGTCGACTACACCTTC. It codes for CASSLKVETVVDYTF.

This clone was detected a few times. V gene TRBV6-4 combines with J gene TRBJ2-1; 8 bases align to TRBD2. V was clipped by 4 bases and J by 8 bases; unmatched bases: 10. Germline V gene lookup returns CDR1 MRHNA and CDR2 SNTAGT. This CDR3 region has 15 residues. CDR3 sequence: CASSVNGGASDEQFF. Here the CDR3 DNA reads TGTGCCAGCAGTGTGAACGGGGGGGCGAGCGATGAGCAGTTCTTC.

The chain has TRBV7-2 and TRBJ1-1, with 9 bases lining up with TRBD1. This CDR3 has 16 residues. Germline lookup yields CDR1 SGHTA and CDR2 FQGNSA. The ends lost 6 bases at V and 6 bases at J; junction bases unmatched: 14. In DNA form, the CDR3 reads TGTGCCAGCAGGCGACAGGGGGGAGGAGTTGGTCCTGAAGCTTTCTTT. Protein product: CASRRQGGGVGPEAFF.

This clone has a single count. This chain joins TRBV29-1 and TRBJ2-1; 7 positions agree with TRBD2. The CDR3 runs 14 residues. The germline V gene encodes CDR1 SQVTM and CDR2 ANQGSEA. V dropped 6 bases and J dropped 5; count of bases not matched to a gene: 10. For the CDR3, the DNA is TGCAGCGTCCTAAGGGGACTACGCGACAATGAGCAGTTCTTC. It encodes CSVLRGLRDNEQFF.

J is TRBJ2-5 and V is TRBV27, with 15 bases identical to TRBD2. V lost 2 bases to trimming and J lost 4 bases; unmatched junction nucleotides: 8. Germline CDR1 and CDR2: MNHEY and SMNVEV (reference sequence). The CDR3 runs 18 residues. The CDR3, as DNA: TGTGCCAGCAGTTTAGGACTAGCGGGAGGGTATGCACGAGAGACCCAGTACTTC. This translates into CASSLGLAGGYARETQYF.

The V and J genes are TRBV24-1 and TRBJ2-3; 7 bases are shared with TRBD1. CDR3 length equals 15 residues. The germline V gene encodes CDR1 KGHDR and CDR2 SFDVKD. The V and J ends lost 2 bases and 4 bases, in that order; junction bases with no gene match: 5. The CDR3, as DNA: TGTGCCACCAGTGATTCTTGGACAGGTGCAGATACGCAGTATTTT. Its protein product is CATSDSWTGADTQYF.

V gene TRBV9 combines with J gene TRBJ2-6; tentatively, D is TRBD1 (6 bases). The V end was cut by 0 bases, the J end by 6 bases, with 13 bases between. The CDR3 totals 16 residues. Germline CDR1 SGDLS, CDR2 YYNGEE. The CDR3: CASSVALGGAANVLTF. The CDR3 nucleotides read TGTGCCAGCAGCGTAGCCTTAGGGGGTGCGGCCAACGTCCTGACTTTC.

V and J are TRBV6-5 and TRBJ1-6; D is ambiguous. Trimming cost V 0 bases and J 0 bases, with 6 bases left between them. The CDR3 runs to 16 residues. Looked up from germline, CDR1 is MNHEY and CDR2 is SVGAGI. The CDR3 is CASSYSGSSYNSPLHF. As DNA, the CDR3 is TGTGCCAGCAGTTACTCAGGGAGCTCCTATAATTCACCCCTCCACTTT.

The gene calls are TRBV27 and TRBJ2-1; 13 bases map to TRBD2. The CDR3 is 16 residues long. Trimming took 4 bases from V and 9 from J; bases not matched to a gene: 9. In germline, CDR1 is MNHEY, CDR2 SMNVEV (reference sequence). The DNA of the CDR3 is TGTGCCAGCAGTTCACCCGGACTAGCGGGAGTTAGTGAGCAGTTCTTC. Translated: CASSSPGLAGVSEQFF.

This clone was seen only once. This chain links TRBV9 with TRBJ2-7, with TRBD1 identical over 8 bases. The trim removed 3 bases at V and 6 bases at J, leaving 14 bases unmatched. Germline V gives CDR1 SGDLS, CDR2 YYNGEE. The CDR3 has 16 residues. The CDR3, as DNA: TGTGCCAGCAGCGCCCAAGCTGTGTCAGGGGGCTTCGAGCAGTACTTC. Translated, it gives CASSAQAVSGGFEQYF.

This clone was seen more than once but under ten times. V is TRBV19 and J is TRBJ1-1, with TRBD1 identical over 7 bases. In germline, CDR1 is LNHDA, CDR2 SQIVND (reference sequence). V shed 5 bases and J 5 bases; nucleotides not matched to a gene: 5. This CDR3 region has 13 residues. CDR3 region: CASSEGARTEAFF. CDR3 nucleotide sequence: TGTGCCAGTAGTGAGGGGGCGCGTACTGAAGCTTTCTTT. Together with reference TRBV19 and TRBJ1-1, the CDR3 gives the full variable domain: DGGITQSPKYLFRKEGQNVTLSCEQNLNHDAMYWYRQDPGQGLRLIYYSQIVNDFQKGDIAEGYSVSREKKESFPLTVTSAQKNPTAFYLCASSEGARTEAFFGQGTRLTVV.